One and the same sample provided the 12 T cell receptor beta chains below, sequenced in a study of OX40 agonist ivuxolimab in advanced cancers. Library creation used the immunoSEQ multiplex PCR assay. TCRdb took over this immuneACCESS table, retaining in-frame rearrangements with V and J assigned. Such tables are incomplete; in checked studies, under half of the missing clones stem from an unresolved V gene, and the remainder is unexplained. This sample comprises about 78,000 clones, 85% to 95% of them detected only once. The top ten clonotypes cover about 3% of the sample. The source was CD4+ or CD8+ T cells sorted from blood, collected in a trial of the OX40 agonist ivuxolimab. These receptors were collected from an adult with an advanced solid tumor such as melanoma, head and neck, liver or kidney cancer.

This clone is a singleton in its sample. The same CDR3 can be traced to other DNA sequences in this sample. The chain joins TRBV5-1 to TRBJ2-3; TRBD2 matches at 12 bases. The CDR3 totals 16 residues. V was pared by 0 bases and J by 1 base, with 0 bases of the junction left unmatched. From germline, CDR1 is SGHRS and CDR2 YFSETQ. In DNA form, the CDR3 reads TGCGCCAGCAGCTTGGGACTAGCGGGGGGCACAGATACGCAGTATTTT. Translated, it gives CASSLGLAGGTDTQYF.

The rearrangement joins TRBV29-1 to TRBJ1-4; the D is unclear. Trimming removed 6 bases at V and 8 bases at J, with 10 bases between. The CDR3 has 11 residues. CDR1 SQVTM and CDR2 ANQGSEA come from the germline V gene. The CDR3 here is CSVAGGEKLFF. The DNA for the CDR3 is TGCAGCGTCGCGGGAGGCGAAAAACTGTTTTTT.

J is TRBJ1-2 and V is TRBV29-1; a possible D gene is TRBD1 (5 bases). The ends were cut back, 1 base at V and 7 bases at J, with 10 bases in the middle. The CDR3 spans 12 residues. CDR1 and CDR2 (germline): SQVTM, ANQGSEA. The CDR3 reads CSVEGGTPGYTF. The CDR3 DNA sequence: TGCAGCGTTGAAGGGGGGACCCCTGGCTACACCTTC.

The gene calls are TRBV2 and TRBJ1-2; a weak D match, TRBD1 (5 bases). Per germline, CDR1 SNHLY and CDR2 FYNNEI. Trimming removed 6 bases from V and 4 bases from J, with 12 bases in between. CDR3 length: 13 amino acids. CDR3 sequence (DNA): TGTGCCAGCAGGGTGGGGCAGATCTATGGCTACACCTTC. Residues: CASRVGQIYGYTF.

The chain couples TRBV6-5 to TRBJ2-5; 10 positions match TRBD2. Looked up from germline, CDR1 is MNHEY and CDR2 is SVGAGI. CDR3 length equals 15 residues. Unmatched junction bases numbered 8, after V lost 5 bases and J lost 5 bases. The CDR3 DNA follows: TGTGCCAGCAGTCAGGGACTAGCGAGAGGGGAGACCCAGTACTTC. This codes for CASSQGLARGETQYF.

V is TRBV10-3 and J is TRBJ2-1; D perhaps matches TRBD2 (5 bases). This CDR3 has 14 residues. CDR1 is ENHRY and CDR2 is SYGVKD in the germline V gene. Deletions cut 6 bases from V and 1 base from J, with 10 bases between. Written as DNA, the CDR3 is TGTGCCATCAGGGAGGCCCCATCCTACAATGAGCAGTTCTTC. Its protein is CAIREAPSYNEQFF.

The rearrangement links TRBV7-9 to TRBJ1-1, with D tentatively TRBD1 (6 bases). The CDR3 has 13 amino acids. The V end was cut by 1 base, the J end by 4 bases, with 7 bases between. The germline V gene has CDR1 SEHNR and CDR2 FQNEAQ (reference sequence). The CDR3 nucleotides are TGTGCCAGCAGCTTAGAAGGGGGCACTGAAGCTTTCTTT. Translated, it gives CASSLEGGTEAFF.

This clone was observed once. V is TRBV15 and J is TRBJ2-1, with D unclear. This CDR3 spans 13 amino acids. Trimming stripped 0 bases from V and 6 bases from J, with 6 bases between. Germline values: CDR1 LNHNV, CDR2 YYDKDF (reference sequence). In DNA form, the CDR3 reads TGTGCCACCAGCAGAGACCCCTTCAATGAGCAGTTCTTC. Its translation: CATSRDPFNEQFF.

The gene calls are TRBV19 and TRBJ2-3; the D is unclear. Germline V gene data show CDR1 as LNHDA and CDR2 as SQIVND (reference sequence). Trimming cost V 3 bases and J 0 bases, with 4 bases left between them. CDR3 length: 13 amino acids. Here the CDR3 reads CASSIKSTDTQYF. CDR3 nucleotides: TGTGCCAGTAGTATTAAGAGCACAGATACGCAGTATTTT.

This sequence joins TRBV2 and TRBJ2-3, with D unclear. This CDR3 is 15 amino acids long. CDR1 and CDR2 from the germline V gene are SNHLY and FYNNEI. With 3 bases removed from V and 1 base from J, the gap between germline ends came to 11 bases. CDR3: CASSERRTGTDTQYF. The CDR3 DNA reads as TGTGCCAGCAGTGAGAGAAGGACCGGCACAGATACGCAGTATTTT.

V and J are TRBV25-1 and TRBJ2-7; unclear D gene. CDR3 length: 11 amino acids. Trimming took off 5 bases at V and 1 base at J, with 3 bases between the two ends. Germline V CDR1 and CDR2: MGHDK, SYGVNS. The CDR3 DNA is TGTGCCAGCAGTACATCCTACGAGCAGTACTTC. It is translated as CASSTSYEQYF.

The chain has TRBV5-4 and TRBJ1-3; D not resolved. The CDR3 totals 16 residues. Germline loops: CDR1 SGHNT, CDR2 YYREEE (reference sequence). The V gene lost 1 base and the J gene lost 0 bases, with 11 bases spanning the gap. CDR3 DNA sequence: TGTGCCAGCAGCTTGTCAATCGGAAGCTCTGGAAACACCATATATTTT. Its translation: CASSLSIGSSGNTIYF.